The 28 T cell receptor beta chains below come from one sample, sequenced in a study of T-cell memory formation after mild COVID-19. Each CDR3 protein is one row after TCRdb ran MiXCR on the 5' RACE reads. The table lists around 410,000 distinct CDR3 sequences, around 22% of them singletons. What was sequenced was PBMCs or a T cell subset sorted from them (not recorded which). The receptors come from an adult woman who had mild COVID-19 (a few samples of this study predate the infection). Cell type and time point are not known.

The chain couples TRBV12-3 or TRBV12-4 to TRBJ2-1; TRBD2 aligns across 8 bases. This CDR3 has 14 amino acids. Losses at the gene ends were 5 bases for V and 6 bases for J; bases not matched to a gene: 6. Here the CDR3 DNA reads TGTGCCAGCAGTGAAACTAGCGGAAGCAATGAGCAGTTCTTC. Amino acid sequence: CASSETSGSNEQFF.

The rearrangement links TRBV10-3 to TRBJ2-7; TRBD2 matches at 12 bases. V trimming: 7 bases; J trimming: 2 bases; junction bases outside the gene matches: 12. CDR3 size: 17 residues. The V gene's germline CDR1 is ENHRY and CDR2 SYGVKD. The CDR3 region is CAITPGERLAGAYEQYF. DNA of the CDR3: TGTGCCATCACCCCGGGGGAAAGACTAGCGGGGGCCTACGAGCAGTACTTC.

This clonotype turned up a few times. The rearrangement uses TRBV20-1 and TRBJ1-2; D is ambiguous. Trimming cost V 2 bases and J 7 bases, with 14 bases left between them. CDR3 length: 13 amino acids. Germline assignment: CDR1 DFQATT and CDR2 SNEGSKA (reference sequence). The CDR3 sequence is CSARRESTGGYTF. DNA of the CDR3: TGCAGTGCTAGAAGGGAGTCGACGGGTGGCTACACCTTC.

The J gene is TRBJ2-1, the V gene TRBV7-3; D might be TRBD1 or TRBD2, each matching 5 bases. CDR1 is SGHTA and CDR2 is FQGTGA in the germline V gene. The CDR3 consists of 19 residues. The germline V and J ends were trimmed by 4 bases and 0 bases, with 22 bases remaining between them. The CDR3: CASSSGMRAIGASYNEQFF. CDR3 nucleotides: TGTGCCAGCAGCTCTGGGATGAGGGCGATCGGGGCCTCCTACAATGAGCAGTTCTTC.

This clonotype was observed a few times. The chain couples TRBV20-1 to TRBJ1-2; unclear D gene. V gave up 0 bases and J gave up 4 bases, with 12 bases separating them. The CDR3 has 14 amino acids. The germline V gene has CDR1 DFQATT and CDR2 SNEGSKA (reference sequence). The CDR3, as DNA: TGCAGTGCTAGAGATCCACACGGATCCTATGGCTACACCTTC. It codes for CSARDPHGSYGYTF.

This clonotype was counted at least ten times. The CDR3 here is CASSIINEQFF. The CDR3 nucleotides read TGCGCCAGCAGCATTATCAATGAGCAGTTCTTC. The V call is TRBV5-1, the J call TRBJ2-1; no definite D call. Germline V gene sequence: CDR1 SGHRS, CDR2 YFSETQ. V lost 4 bases and J lost 6, with 5 bases in between. The CDR3 consists of 11 residues.

This clonotype was picked up a small number of times. The V call is TRBV20-1, the J call TRBJ2-3; a possible D gene is TRBD2 (6 bases). The CDR3 totals 15 residues. Trimming cost V 0 bases and J 1 base, with 11 bases left between them. Per the germline V gene, CDR1 is DFQATT and CDR2 is SNEGSKA (reference sequence). CDR3 amino acids: CSARDQLARTDTQYF. DNA of the CDR3: TGCAGTGCTAGAGACCAACTAGCTCGCACAGATACGCAGTATTTT.

The chain uses TRBV29-1 and TRBJ1-5, with 7 bases lining up with TRBD1. Germline CDR1 reads SQVTM; CDR2 reads ANQGSEA. The CDR3 has 13 amino acids. Unmatched junction bases numbered 4, after V lost 4 bases and J lost 4 bases. In nucleotides, the CDR3 is TGCAGCGTTGCTTGGGACAGTAATCAGCCCCAGCATTTT. The encoded protein is CSVAWDSNQPQHF.

This clonotype was picked up a small number of times. The V gene is TRBV4-3, the J gene TRBJ2-2; TRBD1 is a possible D gene (6 bases). The V end lost 0 bases, the J end lost 4 bases, and 9 bases lay between the germline ends. CDR1 is LGHNA, CDR2 YSLEER, per germline. The CDR3 totals 15 residues. CDR3 protein: CASSQDAGVTGELFF. Here the CDR3 DNA reads TGCGCCAGCAGCCAAGATGCAGGGGTCACCGGGGAGCTGTTTTTT.

The CDR3 bases are TGTGCCTGGGAGATAGCGGGAGGGGGCAATGAGCAGTTCTTC. Amino acid sequence: CAWEIAGGGNEQFF. J is TRBJ2-1 and V is TRBV30; 11 positions match TRBD2. Germline CDR1 is GTSNPN and CDR2 is SVGIG (reference sequence). J lost 6 bases, V lost 5 bases, and 6 bases had no gene match. The CDR3 has 14 residues.

This clonotype appeared a few times. The chain employs TRBV29-1 and TRBJ2-1; tentative D call: TRBD1 (5 bases). CDR1 and CDR2 from the germline V gene are SQVTM and ANQGSEA. Trimming removed 5 bases from V and 5 bases from J, with 7 bases in between. The CDR3 is made up of 11 amino acids. In nucleotides, the CDR3 is TGCAGCGTTTACAGGAACAATGAGCAGTTCTTC. Encoded protein: CSVYRNNEQFF.

The rearrangement links TRBV9 to TRBJ1-1; TRBD1 is a possible D gene (5 bases). The CDR3 is 14 amino acids. Germline loops: CDR1 SGDLS, CDR2 YYNGEE. The V end was cut by 4 bases, the J end by 5 bases, with 15 bases between. CDR3: CASSPILGRTEAFF. In DNA, the CDR3 is TGTGCCAGCAGCCCAATTTTGGGACGGACTGAAGCTTTCTTT.

This clonotype was picked up a small number of times. V and J are TRBV28 and TRBJ2-7, with 7 positions matching TRBD1. This CDR3 region has 13 residues. The V gene's germline CDR1 is MDHEN and CDR2 SYDVKM. The ends lost 1 base at V and 7 bases at J; junction bases unmatched: 4. The CDR3 sequence: CASSLLGRGEQYF. CDR3 DNA sequence: TGTGCCAGCAGTTTATTGGGCAGGGGGGAGCAGTACTTC.

The rearrangement uses TRBV18 and TRBJ2-7; the D gene is possibly TRBD1 (6 bases). The CDR3 is 14 amino acids. Germline V gene data show CDR1 as KGHSH and CDR2 as LQKENI. V was shortened by 0 bases and J by 1 base, with 7 bases between the two germline ends. The CDR3 spells CASSPPQGSYEQYF. The CDR3 DNA sequence: TGTGCCAGCTCACCACCTCAGGGGTCCTACGAGCAGTACTTC. Supplemented by reference TRBV18 and TRBJ2-7, the full variable domain reads NAGVMQNPRHLVRRRGQEARLRCSPMKGHSHVYWYRQLPEEGLKFMVYLQKENIIDESGMPKERFSAEFPKEGPSILRIQQVVRGDSAAYFCASSPPQGSYEQYFGPGTRLTVT.

Of note for this clonotype: The CDR3 does not end in the conserved phenylalanine or tryptophan, so this is likely a read error. The chain links TRBV7-3 to TRBJ2-1; 10 positions match TRBD2. Germline V gene sequence: CDR1 SGHTA, CDR2 FQGTGA. This CDR3 is built from 17 residues. V gave up 0 bases and J gave up 6 bases; unmatched junction bases: 8. CDR3 loop: CASSLTPLQRGGNEQFS. CDR3 bases: TGTGCCAGCAGCTTAACCCCCTTACAGCGGGGGGGCAATGAGCAGTTCTCC.

V usage is TRBV19 and J usage is TRBJ1-1; 8 bases are a match to TRBD1. Germline lookup yields CDR1 LNHDA and CDR2 SQIVND (reference sequence). V lost 7 bases and J lost 6; bases outside the gene matches: 4. This CDR3 spans 12 amino acids. The CDR3 loop is CASTDRASEAFF. DNA of the CDR3: TGTGCCAGTACGGACAGGGCCTCTGAAGCTTTCTTT.

This chain links TRBV5-1 with TRBJ2-7; D might be TRBD1 (6 bases). Germline loops: CDR1 SGHRS, CDR2 YFSETQ. The V end was cut by 2 bases, the J end by 2 bases, with 14 bases between. The CDR3 is made up of 15 amino acids. Here the CDR3 reads CASSFRTDPAYEQYF. CDR3 DNA sequence: TGCGCCAGCAGCTTTCGGACAGATCCCGCCTACGAGCAGTACTTC.

This chain connects TRBV11-2 to TRBJ1-3, with D possibly matching TRBD1 (6 bases). From germline, CDR1 is SGHAT and CDR2 FQNNGV. This CDR3 has 14 residues. V was trimmed by 5 bases and J by 2 bases, leaving 10 bases between them. The CDR3 region has the DNA TGTGCCAGCAGCCCTGGGACACCTGGAAACACCATATATTTT. This codes for CASSPGTPGNTIYF.

The chain carries TRBV4-3 and TRBJ1-2; TRBD1 matches at 8 bases. Unmatched junction bases numbered 4, after V lost 4 bases and J lost 3 bases. The V gene's germline CDR1 is LGHNA and CDR2 YSLEER. CDR3 length: 14 residues. DNA of the CDR3: TGCGCCAGCAGCCCGACACAGGGGGACTATGGCTACACCTTC. This translates into CASSPTQGDYGYTF.

A few counts support this clonotype. The CDR3 coding sequence is TGCAGCGCCGCCACAGGGTTACGTAATGAAGCTTTCTTT. Protein product: CSAATGLRNEAFF. The chain combines TRBV29-1 with TRBJ1-1, with D maybe TRBD1 (6 bases). V lost 7 bases and J 7 bases, leaving 19 bases between the germline ends. This CDR3 has 13 amino acids. Per the germline V gene, CDR1 is SQVTM and CDR2 is ANQGSEA.

This clonotype came up a few times. V gene TRBV5-1 combines with J gene TRBJ1-1; weak D call: TRBD1 (5 bases). Germline loops: CDR1 SGHRS, CDR2 YFSETQ. This CDR3 is 17 amino acids long. V lost 5 bases, J lost 1 base, and 21 bases lay in between. The CDR3 bases are TGCGCCAGCAGGGCCGGTTGGGGAAGGGGAAGGAACACTGAAGCTTTCTTT. Translation: CASRAGWGRGRNTEAFF.

V usage is TRBV5-1 and J usage is TRBJ2-5; TRBD2 agrees at 11 bases. V dropped 6 bases and J dropped 4; count of bases not matched to a gene: 8. CDR3 length: 15 amino acids. Germline CDR1 and CDR2: SGHRS and YFSETQ. The CDR3 reads CASTPLSGRGETQYF. In DNA, the CDR3 is TGCGCCAGCACCCCCCTTAGCGGGAGGGGAGAGACCCAGTACTTC.

V is TRBV5-1 and J is TRBJ2-7; 15 nucleotides agree with TRBD2. The CDR3 runs to 16 residues. J was trimmed by 3 bases and V by 4 bases; bases with no gene match: 5. Germline loops: CDR1 SGHRS, CDR2 YFSETQ. DNA for the CDR3: TGCGCCAGCAGCCAGGGGACTAGCGGGGGGCGCTACGAGCAGTACTTC. Protein: CASSQGTSGGRYEQYF.

The CDR3 sequence is CASSQQPVGSSTEAFF. DNA for the CDR3: TGTGCCAGCAGCCAACAACCGGTGGGGTCGTCCACTGAAGCTTTCTTT. The genes are TRBV11-2 and TRBJ1-1; D not certain. The V and J ends lost 5 bases and 4 bases respectively, with 20 bases between them. Germline V CDR1 and CDR2: SGHAT, FQNNGV. The CDR3 has 16 amino acids.

V usage is TRBV7-3 and J usage is TRBJ2-1; TRBD2 is a possible D gene (5 bases). Germline V gene lookup returns CDR1 SGHTA and CDR2 FQGTGA. The CDR3 loop spans 13 amino acids. Trimming cost V 2 bases and J 12 bases, with 14 bases left between them. Here the CDR3 DNA reads TGTGCCAGCAGCTTAGATGGCCCTAGCTCGCAGTTCTTC. Translating it yields CASSLDGPSSQFF.

This clonotype was seen more than once but under ten times. J is TRBJ2-5 and V is TRBV4-2; D possibly corresponds to TRBD2 (6 bases). Germline values: CDR1 LGHNA, CDR2 YNFKEQ. The germline V and J ends were trimmed by 4 bases and 2 bases, with 20 bases remaining between them. CDR3 length: 17 residues. The CDR3 nucleotides are TGTGCCAGCAGCCCTCGGGCCCTAGAGGGGAGGCAAGAGACCCAGTACTTC. It encodes CASSPRALEGRQETQYF.

This clonotype turned up a few times. The genes are TRBV9 and TRBJ2-3; D could derive from TRBD1 or TRBD2 (5 bases each). V was trimmed by 3 bases and J by 2 bases, leaving 10 bases between them. Germline V gives CDR1 SGDLS, CDR2 YYNGEE. The CDR3 length is 14 residues. The CDR3 loop is CASSAWDATDTQYF. Written as DNA, the CDR3 is TGTGCCAGCAGCGCCTGGGACGCCACAGATACGCAGTATTTT.

The rearrangement uses TRBV5-1 and TRBJ2-3; the D gene is possibly TRBD2 (5 bases). Germline CDR1 is SGHRS and CDR2 is YFSETQ. The CDR3 is 15 amino acids. The V end lost 6 bases, the J end lost 0 bases, and 14 bases lay between the germline ends. The CDR3 sequence: CASNPGSASTDTQYF. The CDR3 nucleotides are TGCGCCAGCAACCCGGGTAGCGCCAGCACAGATACGCAGTATTTT.